These 32 T cell receptor beta chains originate from one sample sequenced in a study of blood T cell repertoires in COVID-19. The data were produced by immunoSEQ multiplex PCR, yet TCRdb's version contains in-frame clones alone and is incomplete. The sample holds about 200,000 clones; more than 80% are singletons and the top ten take about 7.8%. The source material was peripheral blood. Every receptor here comes from a woman of 80 years or more with COVID-19, enrolled during active disease.

CDR3 sequence: CASSPQGAYEQYF. CDR3 nucleotide sequence: TGTGCCAGCTCACCACAGGGGGCGTACGAGCAGTACTTC. V and J are TRBV18 and TRBJ2-7; 7 bases agree with TRBD1. The junction had 1 base not matched to a gene; V was cut back by 1 base and J by 4 bases. In germline, CDR1 is KGHSH, CDR2 LQKENI. CDR3 length: 13 residues. Full variable domain (remainder filled in from reference TRBV18 and TRBJ2-7): NAGVMQNPRHLVRRRGQEARLRCSPMKGHSHVYWYRQLPEEGLKFMVYLQKENIIDESGMPKERFSAEFPKEGPSILRIQQVVRGDSAAYFCASSPQGAYEQYFGPGTRLTVT.

The chain's CDR3 is CASSPDIEGSYGYTF. In nucleotides, the CDR3 is TGTGCCAGCAGCCCAGACATCGAAGGCAGCTATGGCTACACCTTC. The chain links TRBV9 to TRBJ1-2; D is unclear. This CDR3 contains 15 residues. CDR1 is SGDLS and CDR2 is YYNGEE in the germline V gene. Trimming shortened V by 4 bases and J by 4 bases, and 17 bases separated the two germline ends.

This clone occurred a few times. The genes are TRBV15 and TRBJ1-2, with D tentatively TRBD1 (6 bases). The CDR3 is 13 amino acids. Germline loops: CDR1 LNHNV, CDR2 YYDKDF (reference sequence). The ends were cut back, 3 bases at V and 8 bases at J, with 13 bases in the middle. CDR3 bases: TGTGCCACCAGCAGCGGACAGTCTTCGGGCTACACCTTC. Amino acids: CATSSGQSSGYTF.

V and J are TRBV24-1 and TRBJ2-2, with 7 bases that match TRBD1. With V trimmed by 3 bases and J by 6 bases, 9 bases remained unmatched. CDR1 and CDR2 from the germline V gene are KGHDR and SFDVKD. The CDR3 is 16 residues long. The DNA for the CDR3 is TGTGCCACCAGTGATCCGGGGCAGGGGGTTGCCGGGGAGCTGTTTTTT. Its protein product is CATSDPGQGVAGELFF.

The chain joins TRBV2 to TRBJ1-6; D uncertain. Germline CDR1 is SNHLY and CDR2 is FYNNEI. Trimming removed 8 bases from V and 8 bases from J, with 16 bases in between. The length of the CDR3 is 14 residues. Here the CDR3 DNA reads TGTGCCAGCGCCTCCCCCGACATTTATTCACCCCTCCACTTT. The encoded protein is CASASPDIYSPLHF.

The chain is built from TRBV15 and TRBJ1-2; D is undetermined. Trimming left V 3 bases short and J 8 bases short, with 13 bases between. Germline V gene data show CDR1 as LNHNV and CDR2 as YYDKDF (reference sequence). CDR3 length: 13 residues. In nucleotides, the CDR3 is TGTGCCACCAGCAGCGCGCCTCCCGTGGGCTACACCTTC. It yields the protein CATSSAPPVGYTF.

The chain is built from TRBV3-1 (or the pseudogene TRBV3-2) and TRBJ2-3; TRBD2 might be the D (6 bases). CDR1 is LGHDT, CDR2 YNNKEL, per germline (reference sequence). Between the trimmed V and J ends, which lost 4 bases and 9 bases, there was a span of 20 bases. The CDR3 length is 15 residues. This CDR3 is CASSPLGGQSGTQYF. In DNA form, the CDR3 reads TGTGCCAGCAGCCCTTTAGGCGGCCAGAGCGGGACGCAGTATTTT.

V usage is TRBV4-1 and J usage is TRBJ2-1; D might be TRBD1 (6 bases). This CDR3 comprises 16 residues. The ends were cut back, 1 base at V and 7 bases at J, with 17 bases in the middle. The germline gives CDR1 MGHRA, CDR2 YSYEKL. The DNA for the CDR3 is TGCGCCAGCAGCCAAGTAGGGGGAGCAGGGCGGAATGAGCAGTTCTTC. Amino acid sequence: CASSQVGGAGRNEQFF.

The chain has TRBV7-9 and TRBJ2-7, with D possibly matching TRBD1 (6 bases). From germline, CDR1 is SEHNR and CDR2 FQNEAQ (reference sequence). CDR3 length equals 13 residues. The V and J ends lost 3 bases and 5 bases respectively, with 11 bases between them. Here the CDR3 DNA reads TGTGCCAGCAGCTTTTCAGGGGCCGACGAGCAGTACTTC. This gives the protein CASSFSGADEQYF. The full variable domain, completed using reference TRBV7-9 and TRBJ2-7, is DTGVSQNPRHKITKRGQNVTFRCDPISEHNRLYWYRQTLGQGPEFLTYFQNEAQLEKSRLLSDRFSAERPKGSFSTLEIQRTEQGDSAMYLCASSFSGADEQYFGPGTRLTVT.

The gene calls are TRBV2 and TRBJ1-2, with 8 positions matching TRBD1. This CDR3 contains 13 residues. Germline V gene lookup returns CDR1 SNHLY and CDR2 FYNNEI. The J segment lost 4 bases and the V segment lost 6 bases, leaving 4 bases of the junction unmatched. The CDR3 loop is CASSGGQGYGYTF. CDR3 DNA sequence: TGTGCCAGCAGCGGAGGACAGGGCTATGGCTACACCTTC.

V is TRBV6-5 and J is TRBJ2-7; no definite D call. Germline loops: CDR1 MNHEY, CDR2 SVGAGI. V lost 2 bases and J 2 bases, leaving 10 bases between the germline ends. The CDR3 extends over 14 amino acids. The DNA of the CDR3 is TGTGCCAGCAGTTACGAAGGCAGGACCTACGAGCAGTACTTC. Translation: CASSYEGRTYEQYF.

The table lists this clone with a count of one. The chain recombines TRBV10-3 with TRBJ1-1; perhaps TRBD1 as D (6 bases). The germline V gene encodes CDR1 ENHRY and CDR2 SYGVKD. The CDR3 has 14 residues. The germline V and J ends were trimmed by 11 bases and 5 bases, with 21 bases remaining between them. CDR3 protein: CAAGTLPGGTEAFF. For the CDR3, the DNA is TGTGCCGCCGGGACACTCCCCGGGGGGACTGAAGCTTTCTTT.

A word on this clone: This sample includes further DNA sequences coding for the same CDR3. In nucleotides, the CDR3 is TGCGCCAGCAGCTTGGGGCGGGGGGACAATCAGCCCCAGCATTTT. Translation gives CASSLGRGDNQPQHF. The chain has TRBV5-1 and TRBJ1-5; D is possibly TRBD1 (5 bases). Germline V lookup: CDR1 SGHRS, CDR2 YFSETQ. This CDR3 region has 15 residues. With 0 bases removed from V and 3 bases from J, the gap between germline ends came to 10 bases.

The J gene is TRBJ1-1, the V gene TRBV5-1, with D perhaps matching TRBD1 (6 bases). The germline V and J ends were trimmed by 0 bases and 0 bases, with 12 bases remaining between them. Germline V CDR1 and CDR2: SGHRS, YFSETQ. The CDR3 covers 16 residues. CDR3 residues: CASSLAPTGLNTEAFF. Here the CDR3 DNA reads TGCGCCAGCAGCTTGGCCCCGACAGGACTGAACACTGAAGCTTTCTTT.

The chain is built from TRBV5-1 and TRBJ2-3; D might be TRBD2 (5 bases). Germline V CDR1 and CDR2: SGHRS, YFSETQ. The length of the CDR3 is 14 residues. Trimming stripped 4 bases from V and 7 bases from J, with 16 bases between. CDR3 loop: CASSEEEATNTQYF. CDR3 nucleotide sequence: TGCGCCAGCAGCGAGGAGGAGGCAACCAATACGCAGTATTTT.

The genes are TRBV19 and TRBJ1-6; TRBD1 matches 7 bases. The CDR3 consists of 17 residues. With V trimmed by 4 bases and J by 7 bases, 13 bases remained unmatched. Per germline, CDR1 LNHDA and CDR2 SQIVND (reference sequence). Here the CDR3 reads CASSNSRLVQGNSPLHF. DNA of the CDR3: TGTGCCAGTAGTAATAGTAGACTGGTACAGGGGAATTCACCCCTCCACTTT.

The rearrangement joins TRBV18 to TRBJ1-3; maybe TRBD1 (5 bases). Between the trimmed V and J ends, which lost 2 bases and 6 bases, there was a span of 11 bases. The CDR3 has 14 amino acids. Germline CDR1 KGHSH, CDR2 LQKENI. The CDR3 is CASSPSQGSNTIYF. In nucleotides, the CDR3 is TGTGCCAGCTCACCATCTCAGGGTTCAAACACCATATATTTT.

V gene TRBV4-1 combines with J gene TRBJ2-7; TRBD1 matches at 7 bases. The CDR3 spans 17 residues. CDR1 and CDR2 from the germline V gene are MGHRA and YSYEKL. V lost 1 base to trimming and J lost 0 bases; unmatched junction nucleotides: 9. CDR3 DNA sequence: TGCGCCAGCAGCCAAGGATACAGGGGATATCTCTCCTACGAGCAGTACTTC. Translation gives CASSQGYRGYLSYEQYF.

In DNA form, the CDR3 reads TGCGCCAGCAGCTTGGTAGGGGGTGCAGAGACCCAGTACTTC. Protein sequence: CASSLVGGAETQYF. The chain joins TRBV5-1 to TRBJ2-5; possible D gene TRBD1, 6 bases. From germline, CDR1 is SGHRS and CDR2 YFSETQ. The V gene lost 0 bases and the J gene lost 4 bases, with 10 bases spanning the gap. The CDR3 has 14 amino acids.

J is TRBJ2-4 and V is TRBV6-5; D possibly corresponds to TRBD1 (6 bases). The CDR3 sequence is 15 residues long. Deletions cut 1 base from V and 0 bases from J, with 7 bases between. Looked up from germline, CDR1 is MNHEY and CDR2 is SVGAGI. CDR3 residues: CASSYLGAAKNIQYF. The CDR3 nucleotides are TGTGCCAGCAGTTACTTGGGGGCAGCCAAAAACATTCAGTACTTC.

The V gene is TRBV6-5, the J gene TRBJ2-2; 8 bases align to TRBD1. The V segment lost 9 bases and the J segment 5 bases; nucleotides outside the gene matches: 11. Germline loops: CDR1 MNHEY, CDR2 SVGAGI. The CDR3 is made up of 15 amino acids. The CDR3 DNA is TGTGCCAGTCGGACAGGGACTCTATTAACCGGGGAGCTGTTTTTT. It specifies CASRTGTLLTGELFF.

This chain uses TRBV6-1 with TRBJ2-3; TRBD1 is a possible D gene (5 bases). The germline CDR1 and CDR2 sequences are MNHNS and SASEGT. V lost 0 bases and J lost 1, with 11 bases in between. This CDR3 spans 16 amino acids. CDR3 region: CASSEALGQGTDTQYF. CDR3 DNA sequence: TGTGCCAGCAGTGAAGCGTTGGGGCAGGGCACAGATACGCAGTATTTT.

CDR3 nucleotides: TGCGCCAGCAGCCCAGCGGGGGGGAGCACAGATACGCAGTATTTT. Protein product: CASSPAGGSTDTQYF. The V and J genes are TRBV5-1 and TRBJ2-3, with TRBD2 matching 10 bases. Germline trimming cut 4 bases from V and 0 bases from J; bases unmatched to any gene: 2. The CDR3 is made up of 15 amino acids. CDR1 SGHRS and CDR2 YFSETQ come from the germline V gene.

Comments on this clone: Additional DNA sequences in this sample encode the identical CDR3. The chain joins TRBV12-3 or TRBV12-4 to TRBJ1-1, with D possibly being TRBD1 (5 bases). This CDR3 comprises 13 residues. The V gene lost 3 bases and the J gene lost 4 bases, with 9 bases spanning the gap. The CDR3 DNA reads as TGTGCCAGCAGTTTTACCGGGGGCACTGAAGCTTTCTTT. As protein: CASSFTGGTEAFF.

This clone was found a few times. The CDR3 is CASSSPSRGETQYF. The CDR3 coding sequence is TGTGCCAGCAGCTCACCCTCTAGGGGAGAGACCCAGTACTTC. The rearrangement joins TRBV7-6 to TRBJ2-5, with D perhaps matching TRBD1 (5 bases). The CDR3 has 14 residues. Germline V lookup: CDR1 SGHVS, CDR2 FNYEAQ. V was clipped by 4 bases and J by 4 bases, with 13 bases between them.

The sample holds a few counts of this clone. The gene calls are TRBV6-2 or TRBV6-3 and TRBJ1-2, with 7 nucleotides matching TRBD1. Germline V gene lookup returns CDR1 MNHEY and CDR2 SVGEGT. V lost 6 bases to trimming and J lost 4 bases; unmatched junction nucleotides: 2. The CDR3 is 12 residues long. CDR3 loop: CASSGTVYGYTF. DNA for the CDR3: TGTGCCAGCAGCGGGACAGTCTATGGCTACACCTTC.

The chain carries TRBV3-1 (or the pseudogene TRBV3-2) and TRBJ2-7, with 9 nucleotides matching TRBD2. The CDR3 has 14 residues. The germline gives CDR1 LGHDT, CDR2 YNNKEL (reference sequence). The trim removed 5 bases at V and 3 bases at J, leaving 5 bases unmatched. The CDR3 loop reads CASSLAGENYEQYF. DNA for the CDR3: TGTGCCAGCAGCTTAGCGGGAGAGAACTACGAGCAGTACTTC.

The chain joins TRBV4-1 to TRBJ1-6, with 8 bases identical to TRBD1. The germline V gene encodes CDR1 MGHRA and CDR2 YSYEKL. V trimming: 7 bases; J trimming: 6 bases; junction bases outside the gene matches: 5. This CDR3 has 14 amino acids. The chain's CDR3 is CASTMTGANSPLHF. The CDR3 DNA follows: TGCGCCAGCACCATGACAGGGGCTAATTCACCCCTCCACTTT.

V and J are TRBV10-3 and TRBJ2-7; possibly TRBD2 for D (5 bases). The CDR3 sequence is 12 residues long. V lost 4 bases, J lost 7 bases, and 11 bases lay in between. In germline, CDR1 is ENHRY, CDR2 SYGVKD. CDR3 DNA sequence: TGTGCCATCAGTGGGAGCGGTCGTGAGCAGTACTTC. Its translation: CAISGSGREQYF.

Regarding this clone: The sample holds other DNA sequences that translate to the same CDR3. The chain recombines TRBV19 with TRBJ1-5; 7 nucleotides agree with TRBD1. V lost 3 bases, J lost 2 bases, and 1 base stayed unmatched. The CDR3 is 14 residues long. In germline, CDR1 is LNHDA, CDR2 SQIVND (reference sequence). CDR3 DNA: TGTGCCAGTAGTATCGACAGGGGCAATCAGCCCCAGCATTTT. Translation gives CASSIDRGNQPQHF.

This clone was seen repeatedly, ten times or more. V and J are TRBV29-1 and TRBJ1-5; tentatively, D is TRBD1 (5 bases). The CDR3 runs 13 residues. Trimming removed 7 bases at V and 3 bases at J, with 13 bases between. Germline-derived CDR1 and CDR2 are SQVTM and ANQGSEA. The CDR3 loop is CSAQGSINQPQHF. The CDR3, as DNA: TGCAGCGCCCAGGGAAGCATCAATCAGCCCCAGCATTTT.

This chain connects TRBV25-1 to TRBJ2-1; the D gene is possibly TRBD2 (7 bases). The CDR3 is made up of 13 amino acids. Germline lookup yields CDR1 MGHDK and CDR2 SYGVNS. The V end lost 1 base, the J end lost 11 bases, and 12 bases lay between the germline ends. The CDR3 is CASSEFGGLKQFF. The CDR3 DNA is TGTGCCAGCAGTGAATTCGGGGGGCTGAAGCAGTTCTTC. The variable domain in full, with the rest retrieved from reference TRBV25-1 and TRBJ2-1, is EADIYQTPRYLVIGTGKKITLECSQTMGHDKMYWYQQDPGMELHLIHYSYGVNSTEKGDLSSESTVSRIRTEHFPLTLESARPSHTSQYLCASSEFGGLKQFFGPGTRLTVL.